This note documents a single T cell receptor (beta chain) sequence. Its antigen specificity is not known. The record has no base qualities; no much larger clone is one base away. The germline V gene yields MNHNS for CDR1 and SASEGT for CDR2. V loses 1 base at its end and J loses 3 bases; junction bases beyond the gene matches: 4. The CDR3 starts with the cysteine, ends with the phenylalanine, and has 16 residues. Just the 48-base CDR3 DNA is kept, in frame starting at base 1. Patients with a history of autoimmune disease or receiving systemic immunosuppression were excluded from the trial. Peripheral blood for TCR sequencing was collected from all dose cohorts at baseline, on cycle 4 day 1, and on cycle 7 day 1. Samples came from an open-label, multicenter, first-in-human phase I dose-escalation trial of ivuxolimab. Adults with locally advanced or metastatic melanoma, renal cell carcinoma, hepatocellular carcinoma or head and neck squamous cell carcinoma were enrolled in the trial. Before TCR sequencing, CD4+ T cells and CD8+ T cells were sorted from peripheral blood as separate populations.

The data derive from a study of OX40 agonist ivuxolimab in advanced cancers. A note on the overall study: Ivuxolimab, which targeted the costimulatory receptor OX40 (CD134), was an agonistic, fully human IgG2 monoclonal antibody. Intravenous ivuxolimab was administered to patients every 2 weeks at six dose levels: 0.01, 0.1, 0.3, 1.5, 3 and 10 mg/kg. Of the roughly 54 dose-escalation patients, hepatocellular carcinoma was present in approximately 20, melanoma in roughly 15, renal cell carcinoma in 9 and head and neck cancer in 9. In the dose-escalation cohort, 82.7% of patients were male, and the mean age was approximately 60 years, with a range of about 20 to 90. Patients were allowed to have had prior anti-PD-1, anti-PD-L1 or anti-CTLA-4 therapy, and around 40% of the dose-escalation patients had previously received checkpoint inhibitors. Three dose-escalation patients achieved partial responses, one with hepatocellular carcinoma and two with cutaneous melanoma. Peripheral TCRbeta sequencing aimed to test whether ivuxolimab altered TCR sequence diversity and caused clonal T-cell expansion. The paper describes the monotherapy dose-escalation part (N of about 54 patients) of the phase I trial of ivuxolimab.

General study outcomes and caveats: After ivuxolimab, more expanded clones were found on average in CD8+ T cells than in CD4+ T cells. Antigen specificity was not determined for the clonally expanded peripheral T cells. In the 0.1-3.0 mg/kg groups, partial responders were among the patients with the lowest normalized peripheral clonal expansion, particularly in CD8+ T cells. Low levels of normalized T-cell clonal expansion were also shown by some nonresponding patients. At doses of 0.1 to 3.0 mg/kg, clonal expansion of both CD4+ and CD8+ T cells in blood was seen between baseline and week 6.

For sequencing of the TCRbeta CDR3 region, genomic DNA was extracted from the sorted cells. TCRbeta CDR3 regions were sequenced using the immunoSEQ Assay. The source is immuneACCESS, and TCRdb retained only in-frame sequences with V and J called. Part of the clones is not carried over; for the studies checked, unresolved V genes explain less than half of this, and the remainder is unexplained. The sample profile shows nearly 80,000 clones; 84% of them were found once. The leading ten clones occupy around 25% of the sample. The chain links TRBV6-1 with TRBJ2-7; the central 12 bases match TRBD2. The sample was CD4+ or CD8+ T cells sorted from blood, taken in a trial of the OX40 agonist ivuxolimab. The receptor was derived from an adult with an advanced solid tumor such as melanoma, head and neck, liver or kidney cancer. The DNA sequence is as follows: TGTGCCAGCAGTGAAGTTCTAGCGGGAGGGCTCTACGAGCAGTACTTC. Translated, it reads CASSEVLAGGLYEQYF.